The 16 T cell receptor beta chains below all came from one sample that was sequenced in a study of shared clonotypes between healthy human individuals. TCRdb keeps only in-frame clones here, not all; method: immunoSEQ multiplex PCR. The table lists 1.5 million to 2.5 million clones, about 95% of them singletons. CD8 cells regarded as naive lacked CD45RO, were positively chosen for CCR7, and omitted terminally differentiated effector memory CD45RA+ cells. The sequenced material came from naive CD8+ T cells sorted from blood. These receptors all stem from a man aged 18 to 30 in good health.

The chain combines TRBV28 with TRBJ2-2; D unclear. V was pared by 1 base and J by 5 bases, with 14 bases between. The CDR3 totals 16 residues. CDR1 MDHEN and CDR2 SYDVKM come from the germline V gene. This CDR3 reads CASSLFGQVRTGELFF. The CDR3 nucleotides read TGTGCCAGCAGTTTATTCGGTCAGGTCAGGACCGGGGAGCTGTTTTTT.

This rearrangement joins TRBV5-4 to TRBJ2-2; perhaps TRBD2 as D (5 bases). The CDR3 is made up of 13 amino acids. Between the trimmed V and J ends, which lost 3 bases and 9 bases, there was a span of 12 bases. Germline V lookup: CDR1 SGHNT, CDR2 YYREEE (reference sequence). Here the CDR3 DNA reads TGTGCCAGCAGCTACGGGAACAGCTGGGAGCTGTTTTTT. This translates into CASSYGNSWELFF.

The chain joins TRBV2 to TRBJ2-7; a weak D match, TRBD1 (6 bases). V lost 5 bases and J 0 bases, leaving 11 bases between the germline ends. The CDR3 runs to 14 residues. Germline assignment: CDR1 SNHLY and CDR2 FYNNEI. In DNA form, the CDR3 reads TGTGCCAGCAGTCCACGGGACAACTCCTACGAGCAGTACTTC. Protein sequence: CASSPRDNSYEQYF.

The chain joins TRBV5-4 to TRBJ2-7, with D possibly called TRBD1 or TRBD2 (5 bases each). This CDR3 is 15 amino acids long. The germline V gene encodes CDR1 SGHNT and CDR2 YYREEE (reference sequence). V lost 2 bases and J 0 bases, leaving 12 bases between the germline ends. The CDR3 region is CASSFAGAPSYEQYF. The DNA of the CDR3 is TGTGCCAGCAGCTTCGCCGGGGCGCCCTCCTACGAGCAGTACTTC. The whole variable domain, filled in from reference TRBV5-4 and TRBJ2-7, reads ETGVTQSPTHLIKTRGQQVTLRCSSQSGHNTVSWYQQALGQGPQFIFQYYREEENGRGNFPPRFSGLQFPNYSSELNVNALELDDSALYLCASSFAGAPSYEQYFGPGTRLTVT.

Comments on this clone: The sample has other DNA sequences that encode this CDR3 too. The chain combines TRBV4-1 with TRBJ1-1; D is unresolved. V lost 0 bases and J 1 base, leaving 6 bases between the germline ends. The CDR3 sequence is 14 residues long. Germline V gives CDR1 MGHRA, CDR2 YSYEKL. In nucleotides, the CDR3 is TGCGCCAGCAGCCAAGAGTCCCGGAACACTGAAGCTTTCTTT. Its translation: CASSQESRNTEAFF.

V and J are TRBV10-1 and TRBJ2-3; 10 bases agree with TRBD2. This CDR3 region has 15 residues. The V segment lost 2 bases and the J segment 2 bases; nucleotides outside the gene matches: 1. Germline loops: CDR1 WNHNN, CDR2 SYGVQD (reference sequence). The CDR3 here is CASSELAGATDTQYF. CDR3 coding DNA: TGCGCCAGCAGTGAGCTAGCGGGGGCCACAGATACGCAGTATTTT.

The rearrangement links TRBV7-6 to TRBJ2-5; 9 bases match TRBD1. The V gene's germline CDR1 is SGHVS and CDR2 FNYEAQ. The V and J ends lost 5 bases and 4 bases, in that order; junction bases with no gene match: 11. The length of the CDR3 is 16 residues. Here the CDR3 reads CASSVGTGGLLETQYF. The CDR3 region has the DNA TGTGCCAGCAGCGTCGGAACAGGGGGCTTACTAGAGACCCAGTACTTC.

This sequence joins TRBV27 and TRBJ1-1; D is ambiguous. V gave up 6 bases and J gave up 10 bases, with 15 bases separating them. The CDR3 consists of 12 residues. The germline CDR1 and CDR2 sequences are MNHEY and SMNVEV (reference sequence). For the CDR3, the DNA is TGTGCCAGCAGCCCCCAGGTAGTAATAGCTTTCTTT. It translates to CASSPQVVIAFF.

This clone was counted once. The CDR3 DNA follows: TGCGCCAGCAGCCAAGATGGGACTAGCGCCTCCTACGAGCAGTACTTC. Its translation is CASSQDGTSASYEQYF. This chain links TRBV4-3 with TRBJ2-7, with 10 nucleotides matching TRBD2. The CDR3 extends over 16 amino acids. Unmatched junction bases numbered 2, after V lost 0 bases and J lost 0 bases. Germline CDR1 LGHNA, CDR2 YSLEER.

This sequence joins TRBV10-2 and TRBJ1-4; D is ambiguous. Trimming took off 4 bases at V and 4 bases at J, with 16 bases between the two ends. CDR3 length equals 16 residues. Germline V lookup: CDR1 WSHSY, CDR2 SAAADI. The CDR3 is CASSAGVTGFNEKLFF. CDR3 bases: TGCGCCAGCAGTGCGGGCGTCACCGGGTTTAATGAAAAACTGTTTTTT.

The rearrangement links TRBV6-5 to TRBJ1-2; D perhaps matches TRBD1 (5 bases). V was cut by 0 bases and J by 4 bases, with 15 bases left in between. The germline gives CDR1 MNHEY, CDR2 SVGAGI. The CDR3 has 16 amino acids. DNA of the CDR3: TGTGCCAGCAGTTACTCTACGAGCGGGACGGTCTATGGCTACACCTTC. Its translation is CASSYSTSGTVYGYTF.

The rearrangement joins TRBV15 to TRBJ2-3; 7 nucleotides align to TRBD1. J lost 0 bases, V lost 0 bases, and 9 bases had no gene match. Per the germline V gene, CDR1 is LNHNV and CDR2 is YYDKDF (reference sequence). The CDR3 runs 18 residues. CDR3 protein: CATSREMGGTASTDTQYF. The CDR3 DNA is TGTGCCACCAGCAGAGAGATGGGTGGGACAGCTAGCACAGATACGCAGTATTTT.

The chain joins TRBV10-3 to TRBJ2-3; TRBD1 might be the D (6 bases). The CDR3 is 13 amino acids. V lost 6 bases and J 4 bases, leaving 11 bases between the germline ends. The germline CDR1 and CDR2 sequences are ENHRY and SYGVKD. CDR3 protein: CAISYRVADTQYF. CDR3 coding DNA: TGTGCCATCAGCTACAGGGTTGCAGATACGCAGTATTTT.

The chain carries TRBV5-1 and TRBJ2-7; 10 bases match TRBD1. CDR1 SGHRS and CDR2 YFSETQ come from the germline V gene. The CDR3 runs 15 residues. The ends lost 4 bases at V and 3 bases at J; junction bases unmatched: 7. Written as DNA, the CDR3 is TGCGCCAGCAGCCTCCCGACAGGGGGCTTCTACGAGCAGTACTTC. The encoded protein is CASSLPTGGFYEQYF.

With regard to this clone: At the DNA level, this CDR3 is encoded by other sequences in the same sample as well. This chain links TRBV27 with TRBJ2-1, with 8 positions matching TRBD1. Germline V CDR1 and CDR2: MNHEY, SMNVEV (reference sequence). This CDR3 comprises 15 residues. The V and J ends lost 5 bases and 0 bases, in that order; junction bases with no gene match: 3. CDR3 DNA sequence: TGTGCCAGCAGTCCAGGACAGGGCTCCTACAATGAGCAGTTCTTC. It encodes CASSPGQGSYNEQFF.

This chain links TRBV6-1 with TRBJ2-3; 10 bases agree with TRBD2. The germline V gene has CDR1 MNHNS and CDR2 SASEGT. After removal of 3 bases from V and 3 bases from J, the junction contained 12 bases not matched to a gene. The CDR3 contains 18 residues. The CDR3 DNA sequence: TGTGCCAGCAGTGATCGGCTCGGCGGGACTAGCGTAACAGATACGCAGTATTTT. Translation gives CASSDRLGGTSVTDTQYF.